The present TCR beta chain was sequenced within a study of tumor-infiltrating lymphocytes in primary liver carcinoma. At the level of the study: Sequenced samples came back with roughly 3.5 to 8 million productive TCRbeta reads, and the counts looked alike across tissue types. Study-wide results and limits: About 7.5-25% of top clones, no more, were shared by all five regions.

The CDR3 totals 15 residues. V lost 0 bases and J 5 bases, leaving 16 bases between the germline ends. Germline V CDR1 and CDR2: GTSNPN, SVGIG (reference sequence). For this clonotype: Antigen: not known.

Scientists recovered RNA and DNA together from roughly 20-30 mg of unsorted bulk tissue. The patients had histopathologically diagnosed primary liver carcinoma, and their disease was treated by surgical resection. From around 530 ng of total RNA, TCR beta-specific cDNA was reverse-transcribed using a constant-region primer. Library construction for TCR beta comprised three nested multiplex PCR rounds performed with slightly modified ARM-PCR. The first two PCR rounds used TRBV1-TRBV30 primers with a Cbeta primer, 10 cycles each. TCRdb processed the multiplex PCR reads anew with MiXCR; each CDR3 protein has one entry. The sample has approximately 30,000 distinct CDR3 sequences, around 70% seen once; the top ten hold 25% to 40%.

This TCR was sampled from a woman aged 25 to 39 with primary liver carcinoma and hepatitis B virus infection. The sequenced sample consisted of liver tumor tissue from sampling region 3. Subset reported: tumor region T3, left-lateral pole. V gene TRBV30 combines with J gene TRBJ2-5; tentatively, D is TRBD1 (5 bases). CDR3 DNA: TGTGCCTGGAGTGTCCGTAGGGGTGGGTGGGAGACCCAGTACTTC. The encoded protein is CAWSVRRGGWETQYF.